This section outlines one T cell receptor beta chain sequence together with its context. What it binds is unknown. The assay that was used to sequence DNA from cultured CD4+ T cells was the Oncomine TCR Beta short-read assay. TCRdb itself ran the PCR reads through MiXCR, one entry per CDR3 protein. The data hold 2,000 or so distinct CDR3 sequences, with 60% observed a single time. The data derive from a study of vaccination and CD4 T cells after COVID-19. Study at large: Overlapping spike pools from SARS-CoV-2 and HCoV-NL63, HCoV-OC43 and HCoV-229E served as culture stimuli. Study-wide findings and caveats: There was no significant change from about 22 to 38 median reactive clonotypes.

Indicated treatment: roughly ten-day PBMC culture with coronavirus spike peptide pools or control peptides (ViraFEST assay). Those CD4+ T cells from the unexposed donor predate the COVID-19 pandemic (2011-2018). TCR sequencing followed the expansion of antigen-specific T cells with peptide pools in ViraFEST. The J segment lost 7 bases and the V segment lost 7 bases, leaving 6 bases of the junction unmatched. Germline-derived CDR1 and CDR2 are LNHDA and SQIVND (reference sequence). This CDR3 has 13 amino acids. The chain couples TRBV19 to TRBJ2-2; TRBD2 matches at 7 bases. The clonotype originates from a human donor in good health. The specimen sequenced was CD4+ T cells from blood, cultured in vitro. The CDR3 protein is CASNTGLIGELFF. CDR3 bases: TGTGCCAGTAATACGGGACTAATCGGGGAGCTGTTTTTT.